The entry that follows covers one T cell receptor (beta chain) sequence. Its antigen is currently unknown. This CDR3 comprises 12 residues. Germline CDR1 is LNHDA and CDR2 is SQIVND (reference sequence). Trimming cost V 10 bases and J 3 bases, with 10 bases left between them. Assay: immunoSEQ multiplex PCR; the TCRdb copy retains only in-frame clones and omits some. Here the sample spans about 2.4 million clones, 80% to 95% being singletons. Adult Caucasians living in Nashville, Tennessee made up all of the donors. The sample originates from a study of shared clonotypes between healthy human individuals. Findings of the study overall: The generation probabilities recorded for non-shared clonotypes fell below those of clonotypes shared by all four donors.

The sequenced material came from naive CD4+ T cells from PBMCs. The subset: CD45RA+ positively selected. The TCR comes from a young man in good health. Some clones in this sample may be carry-over from other donors' samples. The chain joins TRBV19 to TRBJ2-1, with D uncertain. This chain's CDR3 is CATSGFYNEQFF. The CDR3, as DNA: TGTGCCACCTCCGGATTCTACAATGAGCAGTTCTTC.